This T cell receptor (beta chain) was retrieved from a study of T cell responses to AZD1222 COVID-19 vaccine. Study information: Combined were second doses at about 4 or about 12 weeks.

Notes on this clone: Its antigen is unknown.

Assay: immunoSEQ multiplex PCR; the TCRdb copy retains only in-frame clones and omits some. The sample records roughly 110,000 clones, about 90% being singletons. Study-level points and caveats: The CD4 TCRs associated with vaccination extended across spike and predominated at 160-218 and 743-854.

Germline V lookup: CDR1 WSHSY, CDR2 SAAADI. The CDR3 consists of 15 residues. V dropped 11 bases and J dropped 5; count of bases not matched to a gene: 11. This receptor was obtained from an adult in good health. The chain is built from TRBV10-2 and TRBJ1-6; 8 bases agree with TRBD1. The specimen comprised peripheral blood, sampled on day 0 of AZD1222 vaccination. In DNA form, the CDR3 reads TGCGCCCGCGGACGACAGGGGCCGGATAATTCACCCCTCCACTTT. Translation: CARGRQGPDNSPLHF.